This T cell receptor (beta chain) was sequenced for a study of blood T cell repertoires in COVID-19 (TCRdb year 2020). With respect to the entire study: Collaborator samples came from the United States, Italy and Spain and covered acute and convalescent phases of COVID-19. Subjects who had been exposed to COVID-19, were actively infected with it, or had recovered from it provided the deeply sampled blood TCRbeta repertoires that made up the dataset. The prospective study material was composed of cDNA or gDNA derived from T cells, B-cell-depleted T cells, or PBMCs. Where available, HLA class I and class II types were obtained from metadata supplied by the sample provider rather than from assay-based typing. Sample metadata almost always included a de-identified subject ID, COVID-19 status, age in years and sex. The samples were drawn from the first 160 participants of the ongoing ImmuneRACE study and from 1,254 subjects provided by 6 global collaborators. A freely available public database, intended as a resource for researchers studying the immune response to SARS-CoV-2, is where the repertoires were released. Beyond this particular receptor, the publication reports: How much clinical and demographic metadata was included differed by source and by participant, and the metadata was provided uncurated.

Taken from cysteine to phenylalanine, the CDR3 has 12 residues. Just CDR3 DNA is preserved here, 36 bases in frame from base 1. Trimming accounts for 5 bases at V and 12 bases at J, while the number of junction bases matched to no gene is 7. Based on the germline V gene, the CDR1 and CDR2 sequences are MDHEN and SYDVKM. A remark on this clone: Its binding antigen is unknown. Base qualities were left out, and no much larger clone turns up one base away.

The collaborating institutions used their own protocols to collect whole blood in K2EDTA tubes. Collaborator samples were shipped for TCRbeta analysis as frozen whole blood, isolated PBMCs, or DNA extracted from either sample type. TCRbeta CDR3 regions were amplified from genomic DNA by means of the immunoSEQ Assay, a bias-controlled multiplex PCR. Per the original workflow: Within the assay, amplification of reference gene primers was used to estimate how many nucleated cells each sample contained. Sequence reads were collapsed and filtered to measure the absolute abundance of every unique TCRbeta CDR3 rearrangement. Productive Simpson clonality was computed per sample as the square root of Simpson's diversity index over productive rearrangements. Held by TCRdb, this immuneACCESS table contains in-frame sequences only and omits some clones. Under half of the omission traces to an unresolved V gene where checked; the cause of the rest is unknown. V and J calls and clone size are copied from that table; D and trimming were computed from the DNA. This sample gives 310,000 or so clones in total; roughly 86% of them show up just once. Together, the top ten hold roughly 1.3% of the sample.

The V and J segments used are TRBV28 and TRBJ2-7; 10 junctional bases match TRBD2. This TCR was recovered from a man aged 70-80 years with acute or convalescent COVID-19. The material sequenced was peripheral blood. In nucleotide form, the sequence is TGTGCCAGCAGTAGACTAGCGGGCGGGGGGTACTTC. It codes for CASSRLAGGGYF.